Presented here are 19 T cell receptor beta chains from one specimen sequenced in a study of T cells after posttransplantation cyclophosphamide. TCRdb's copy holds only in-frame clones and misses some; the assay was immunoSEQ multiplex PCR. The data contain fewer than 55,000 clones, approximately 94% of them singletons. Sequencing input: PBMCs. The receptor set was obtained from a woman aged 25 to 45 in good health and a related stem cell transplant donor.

CDR3 loop: CASSLDVTRGSPLHF. DNA of the CDR3: TGCGCCAGCAGCTTGGATGTCACAAGGGGTTCACCCCTCCACTTT. J is TRBJ1-6 and V is TRBV5-1, with a tentative D call TRBD1 (5 bases). The V and J ends lost 0 bases and 9 bases respectively, with 13 bases between them. CDR3 length equals 15 residues. The germline V gene encodes CDR1 SGHRS and CDR2 YFSETQ.

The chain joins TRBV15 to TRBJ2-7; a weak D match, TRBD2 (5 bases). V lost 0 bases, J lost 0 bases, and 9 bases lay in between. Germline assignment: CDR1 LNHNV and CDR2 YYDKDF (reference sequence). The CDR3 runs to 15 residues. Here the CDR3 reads CATSRDSGSSYEQYF. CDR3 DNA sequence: TGTGCCACCAGCAGAGATAGTGGGAGCTCCTACGAGCAGTACTTC.

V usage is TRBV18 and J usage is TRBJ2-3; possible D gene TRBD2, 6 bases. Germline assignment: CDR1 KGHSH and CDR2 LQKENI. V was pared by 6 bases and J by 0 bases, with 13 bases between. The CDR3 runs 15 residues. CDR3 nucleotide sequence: TGTGCCAGCTCGCCGGGACTGTCTAGCACAGATACGCAGTATTTT. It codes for CASSPGLSSTDTQYF.

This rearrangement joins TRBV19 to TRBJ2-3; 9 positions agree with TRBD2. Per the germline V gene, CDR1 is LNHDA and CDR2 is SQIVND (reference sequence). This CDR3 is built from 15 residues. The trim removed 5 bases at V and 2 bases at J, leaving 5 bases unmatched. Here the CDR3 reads CASSGLAGFTDTQYF. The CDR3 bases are TGTGCCAGTAGTGGGCTAGCGGGGTTCACAGATACGCAGTATTTT.

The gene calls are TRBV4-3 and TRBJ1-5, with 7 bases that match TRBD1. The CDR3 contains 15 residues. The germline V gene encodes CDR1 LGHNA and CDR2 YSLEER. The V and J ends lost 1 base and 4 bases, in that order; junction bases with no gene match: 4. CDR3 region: CASSQVAGGNQPQHF. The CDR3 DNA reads TGCGCCAGCAGCCAAGTGGCAGGGGGGAATCAGCCCCAGCATTTT.

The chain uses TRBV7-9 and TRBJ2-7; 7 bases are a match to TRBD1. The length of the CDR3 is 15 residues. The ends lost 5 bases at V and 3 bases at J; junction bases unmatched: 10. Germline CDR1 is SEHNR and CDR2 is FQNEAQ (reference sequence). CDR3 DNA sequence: TGTGCCAGCAGCAGACCGGGACAGAGTCTCTACGAGCAGTACTTC. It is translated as CASSRPGQSLYEQYF. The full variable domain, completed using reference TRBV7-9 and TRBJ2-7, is DTGVSQNPRHKITKRGQNVTFRCDPISEHNRLYWYRQTLGQGPEFLTYFQNEAQLEKSRLLSDRFSAERPKGSFSTLEIQRTEQGDSAMYLCASSRPGQSLYEQYFGPGTRLTVT.

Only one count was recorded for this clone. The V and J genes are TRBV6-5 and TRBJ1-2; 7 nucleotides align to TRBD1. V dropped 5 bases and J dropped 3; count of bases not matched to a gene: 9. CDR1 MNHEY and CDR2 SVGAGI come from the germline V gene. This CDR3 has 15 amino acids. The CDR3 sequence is CASSRDRELHYGYTF. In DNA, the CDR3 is TGTGCCAGCAGTCGTGACAGGGAATTGCACTATGGCTACACCTTC.

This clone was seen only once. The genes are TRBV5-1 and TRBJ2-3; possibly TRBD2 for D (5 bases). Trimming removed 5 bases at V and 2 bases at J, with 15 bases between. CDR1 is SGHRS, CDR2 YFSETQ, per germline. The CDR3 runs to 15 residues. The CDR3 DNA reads TGCGCCAGCAGGATCAGCGGCGGAGACACAGATACGCAGTATTTT. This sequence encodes CASRISGGDTDTQYF.

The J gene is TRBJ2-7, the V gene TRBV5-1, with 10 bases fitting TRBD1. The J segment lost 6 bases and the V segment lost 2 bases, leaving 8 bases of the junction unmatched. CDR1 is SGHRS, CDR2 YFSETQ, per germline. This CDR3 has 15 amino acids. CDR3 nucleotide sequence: TGCGCCAGCAGCTTTCGAGGACAGGGGGTCCCCGAGCAGTACTTC. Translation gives CASSFRGQGVPEQYF.

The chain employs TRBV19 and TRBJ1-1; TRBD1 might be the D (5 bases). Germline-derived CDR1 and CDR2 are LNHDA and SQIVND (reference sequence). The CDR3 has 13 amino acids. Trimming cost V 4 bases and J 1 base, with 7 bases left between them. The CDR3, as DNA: TGTGCCAGTAGTACGACAGCGAACACTGAAGCTTTCTTT. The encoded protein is CASSTTANTEAFF.

DNA of the CDR3: TGTGCCAGCAGCTTAGTTGGCGGGGGAAACACCGGGGAGCTGTTTTTT. Its translation is CASSLVGGGNTGELFF. V and J are TRBV7-2 and TRBJ2-2, with 7 bases matching TRBD2. CDR1 and CDR2 from the germline V gene are SGHTA and FQGNSA. The CDR3 covers 16 residues. V was clipped by 1 base and J by 2 bases; unmatched bases: 4.

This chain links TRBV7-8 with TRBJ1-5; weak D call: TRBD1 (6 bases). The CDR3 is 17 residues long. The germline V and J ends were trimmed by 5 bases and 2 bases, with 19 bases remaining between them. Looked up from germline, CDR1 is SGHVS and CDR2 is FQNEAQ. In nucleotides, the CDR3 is TGTGCCAGCAGCCGACGCCCAAGGACAGAAGGCAATCAGCCCCAGCATTTT. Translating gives CASSRRPRTEGNQPQHF. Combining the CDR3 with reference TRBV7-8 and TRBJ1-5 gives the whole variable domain GAGVSQSPRYKVAKRGQDVALRCDPISGHVSLFWYQQALGQGPEFLTYFQNEAQLDKSGLPSDRFFAERPEGSVSTLKIQRTQQEDSAVYLCASSRRPRTEGNQPQHFGDGTRLSIL.

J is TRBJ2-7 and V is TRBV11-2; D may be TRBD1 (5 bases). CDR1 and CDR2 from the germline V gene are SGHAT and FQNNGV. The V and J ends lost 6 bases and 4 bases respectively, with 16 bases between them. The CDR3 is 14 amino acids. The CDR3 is CASSILQSGYEQYF. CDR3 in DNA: TGTGCCAGCAGTATACTACAGTCAGGGTACGAGCAGTACTTC.

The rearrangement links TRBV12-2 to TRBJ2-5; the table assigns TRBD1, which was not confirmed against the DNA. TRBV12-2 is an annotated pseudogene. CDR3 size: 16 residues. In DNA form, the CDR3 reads TGTGCAAGTCGCTTGAGCCAGACAGGGGGTCAAGAGACCCAGTACTTC. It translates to CASRLSQTGGQETQYF.

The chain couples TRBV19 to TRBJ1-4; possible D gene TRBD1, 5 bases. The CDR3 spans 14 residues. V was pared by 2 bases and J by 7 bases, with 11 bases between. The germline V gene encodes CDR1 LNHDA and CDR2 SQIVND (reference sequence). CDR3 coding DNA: TGTGCCAGTAGTATACAGGGAGGTGGTGAAAAACTGTTTTTT. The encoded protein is CASSIQGGGEKLFF.

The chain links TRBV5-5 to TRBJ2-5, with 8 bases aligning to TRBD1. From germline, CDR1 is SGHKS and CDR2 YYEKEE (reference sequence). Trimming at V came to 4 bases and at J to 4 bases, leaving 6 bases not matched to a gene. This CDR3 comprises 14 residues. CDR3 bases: TGTGCCAGCAGCCTATTCGACAGGGGAGAGACCCAGTACTTC. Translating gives CASSLFDRGETQYF. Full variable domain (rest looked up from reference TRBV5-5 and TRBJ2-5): DAGVTQSPTHLIKTRGQQVTLRCSPISGHKSVSWYQQVLGQGPQFIFQYYEKEERGRGNFPDRFSARQFPNYSSELNVNALLLGDSALYLCASSLFDRGETQYFGPGTRLLVL.

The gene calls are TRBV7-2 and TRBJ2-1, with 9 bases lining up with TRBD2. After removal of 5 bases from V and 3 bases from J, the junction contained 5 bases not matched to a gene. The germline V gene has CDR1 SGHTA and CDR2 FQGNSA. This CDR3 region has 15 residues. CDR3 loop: CASSRLAGFYNEQFF. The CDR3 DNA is TGTGCCAGCAGCCGCCTAGCGGGGTTCTACAATGAGCAGTTCTTC.

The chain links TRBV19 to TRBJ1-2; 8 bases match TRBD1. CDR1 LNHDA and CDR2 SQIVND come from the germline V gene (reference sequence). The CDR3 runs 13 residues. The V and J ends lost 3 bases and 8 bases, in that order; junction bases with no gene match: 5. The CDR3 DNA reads TGTGCCAGTAGTATCCGGACAGGGCGAGGCTACACCTTC. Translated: CASSIRTGRGYTF. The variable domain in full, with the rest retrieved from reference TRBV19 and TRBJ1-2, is DGGITQSPKYLFRKEGQNVTLSCEQNLNHDAMYWYRQDPGQGLRLIYYSQIVNDFQKGDIAEGYSVSREKKESFPLTVTSAQKNPTAFYLCASSIRTGRGYTFGSGTRLTVV.

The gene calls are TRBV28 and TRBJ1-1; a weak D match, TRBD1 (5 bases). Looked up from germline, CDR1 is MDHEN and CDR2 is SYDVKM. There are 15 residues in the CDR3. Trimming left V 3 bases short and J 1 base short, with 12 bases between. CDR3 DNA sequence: TGTGCCAGCAGTTTGTACGGGGGGAGGAACACTGAAGCTTTCTTT. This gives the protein CASSLYGGRNTEAFF.